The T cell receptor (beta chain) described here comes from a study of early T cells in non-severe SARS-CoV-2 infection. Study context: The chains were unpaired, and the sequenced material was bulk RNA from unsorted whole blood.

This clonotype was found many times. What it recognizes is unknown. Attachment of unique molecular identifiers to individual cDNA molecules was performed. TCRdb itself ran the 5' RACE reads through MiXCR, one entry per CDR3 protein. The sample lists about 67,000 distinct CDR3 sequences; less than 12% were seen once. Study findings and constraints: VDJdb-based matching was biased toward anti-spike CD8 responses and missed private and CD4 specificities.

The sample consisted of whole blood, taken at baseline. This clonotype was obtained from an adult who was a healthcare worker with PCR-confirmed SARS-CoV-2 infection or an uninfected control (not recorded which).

The CDR3 DNA is TGTGCCAGCAGCAAAGAGGAAGTTAACTATGGCTACACCTTC. Translating it yields CASSKEEVNYGYTF. The chain joins TRBV21-1 to TRBJ1-2. TRBV21-1 is noted as a pseudogene. There are 14 residues in the CDR3.